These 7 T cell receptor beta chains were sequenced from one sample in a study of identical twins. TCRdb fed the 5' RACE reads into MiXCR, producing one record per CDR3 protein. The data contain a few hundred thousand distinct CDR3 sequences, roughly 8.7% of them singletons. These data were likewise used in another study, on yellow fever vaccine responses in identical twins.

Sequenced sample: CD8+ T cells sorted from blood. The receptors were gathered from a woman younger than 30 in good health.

CDR3 sequence (DNA): TGTGCCAAGGATCCCGGGACGGCCGTCCTCGTACTCTACGAGCAGTACTTC. Translation gives CAKDPGTAVLVLYEQYF. The rearrangement uses TRBV6-2 or TRBV6-3 and TRBJ2-7; D is possibly TRBD1 or TRBD2 (5 bases each). CDR3 length: 17 amino acids. Trimming pared 10 bases from V and 3 bases from J, leaving 28 bases between. In germline, CDR1 is MNHEY, CDR2 SVGEGT.

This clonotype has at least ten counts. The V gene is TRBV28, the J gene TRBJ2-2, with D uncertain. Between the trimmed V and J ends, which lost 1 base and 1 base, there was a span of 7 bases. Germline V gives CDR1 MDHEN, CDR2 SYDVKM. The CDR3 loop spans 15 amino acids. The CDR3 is CASSLSSENTGELFF. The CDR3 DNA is TGTGCCAGCAGTTTATCCAGTGAGAACACCGGGGAGCTGTTTTTT.

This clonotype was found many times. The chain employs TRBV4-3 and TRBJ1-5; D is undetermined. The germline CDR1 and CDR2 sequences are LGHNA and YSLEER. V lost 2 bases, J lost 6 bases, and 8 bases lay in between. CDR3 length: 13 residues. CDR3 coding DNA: TGCGCCAGCAGCCAACTTTTGGGTCAGCCCCAGCATTTT. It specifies CASSQLLGQPQHF.

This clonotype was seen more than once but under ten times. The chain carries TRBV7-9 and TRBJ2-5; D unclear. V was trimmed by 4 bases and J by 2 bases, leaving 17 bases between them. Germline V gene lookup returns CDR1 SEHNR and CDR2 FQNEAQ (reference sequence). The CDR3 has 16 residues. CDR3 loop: CASSSQKGTLQETQYF. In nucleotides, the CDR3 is TGTGCCAGCAGCTCTCAAAAAGGCACCCTTCAAGAGACCCAGTACTTC.

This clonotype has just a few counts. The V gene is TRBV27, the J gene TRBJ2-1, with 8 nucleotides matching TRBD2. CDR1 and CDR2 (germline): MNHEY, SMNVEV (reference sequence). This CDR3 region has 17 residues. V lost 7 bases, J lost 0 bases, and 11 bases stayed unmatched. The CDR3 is CASKGISGVSSYNEQFF. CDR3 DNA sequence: TGTGCCAGCAAGGGAATTAGCGGGGTAAGCTCCTACAATGAGCAGTTCTTC.

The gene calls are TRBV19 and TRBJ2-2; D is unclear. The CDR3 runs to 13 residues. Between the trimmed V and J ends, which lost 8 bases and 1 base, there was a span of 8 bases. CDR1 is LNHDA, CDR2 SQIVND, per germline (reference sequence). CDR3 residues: CASYRQNTGELFF. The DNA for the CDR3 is TGTGCCAGTTATAGACAGAACACCGGGGAGCTGTTTTTT.

In nucleotides, the CDR3 is TGTGCCAGCAGCCGGGCAGGGGGTATTCCCACTGAAGCTTTCTTT. This translates into CASSRAGGIPTEAFF. V and J are TRBV7-8 and TRBJ1-1; 7 nucleotides match TRBD1. Germline CDR1 reads SGHVS; CDR2 reads FQNEAQ. This CDR3 contains 15 residues. Trimming at V came to 5 bases and at J to 4 bases, leaving 10 bases not matched to a gene.